These 20 T cell receptor beta chains were sequenced from one sample in a study of breast tumors, draining lymph nodes, adjacent tissues. Axillary draining lymph nodes of breast cancer patients supplied the node samples. TCRdb analysed the multiplex PCR reads with MiXCR anew, one entry per CDR3 protein. The table has some 170,000 distinct CDR3 sequences, 30% to 35% seen once. The sequenced sample consisted of axillary lymph node tissue. These receptors were taken from a female donor with breast cancer. Some clones in this sample may be carry-over from other donors' samples.

This clonotype was recorded at least ten times. A much larger clone differs from this one at a single base, so this may be a read error. The rearrangement joins TRBV2 to TRBJ2-3; D is possibly TRBD2 (5 bases). Deletions cut 7 bases from V and 2 bases from J, with 13 bases between. The length of the CDR3 is 14 residues. The germline V gene encodes CDR1 SNHLY and CDR2 FYNNEI. CDR3: CASTPGLHTDTQYF. The CDR3 nucleotides read TGTGCCAGCACTCCAGGACTCCACACAGATACGCAGTATTTT.

The chain uses TRBV10-2 and TRBJ1-2; 9 bases agree with TRBD1. Germline V gene sequence: CDR1 WSHSY, CDR2 SAAADI. The ends lost 8 bases at V and 4 bases at J; junction bases unmatched: 5. The CDR3 length is 13 residues. In DNA, the CDR3 is TGCGCCAGCCGGACAGGGGACCTCTATGGCTACACCTTC. It yields the protein CASRTGDLYGYTF.

The CDR3 loop reads CASSSAGTGGQPQHF. The CDR3 DNA sequence: TGTGCCAGCAGTTCCGCAGGGACAGGGGGACAGCCCCAGCATTTT. V usage is TRBV28 and J usage is TRBJ1-5; 11 bases agree with TRBD1. The CDR3 runs to 15 residues. J gave up 7 bases and V 4 bases, and 6 bases lay outside the gene matches. CDR1 and CDR2 (germline): MDHEN, SYDVKM.

This clonotype was counted between two and nine times. The chain joins TRBV6-5 to TRBJ1-4, with D possibly TRBD1 on 6 matching bases. V dropped 4 bases and J dropped 13 bases, with 16 bases sitting between them. This CDR3 has 13 amino acids. Germline CDR1 reads MNHEY; CDR2 reads SVGAGI. The CDR3 nucleotides are TGTGCCAGCAGTTGCCGCGAGGAGGGGGGACTGTTTTTT. Protein product: CASSCREEGGLFF.

A remark on this clonotype: Since no conserved phenylalanine or tryptophan closes the CDR3, a read error is the likely cause. The chain is built from TRBV2 and TRBJ2-5; 7 bases are shared with TRBD2. J was trimmed by 5 bases and V by 1 base; bases with no gene match: 13. CDR1 is SNHLY, CDR2 FYNNEI, per germline. The CDR3 runs 17 residues. For the CDR3, the DNA is TGTGCCAGCAGTGAAGTGACTAGCACGGGGGGAAAGGAGACCCAGTACCTC. It is translated as CASSEVTSTGGKETQYL.

Many counts were recorded for this clonotype. The V gene is TRBV2, the J gene TRBJ2-7; D is unresolved. Germline assignment: CDR1 SNHLY and CDR2 FYNNEI. Trimming shortened V by 6 bases and J by 4 bases, and 16 bases separated the two germline ends. The CDR3 sequence is 14 residues long. CDR3 protein: CASRTDNGLYEQYF. CDR3 bases: TGTGCCAGCAGGACGGATAACGGGTTATACGAGCAGTACTTC.

The table lists this clonotype with many counts. The chain uses TRBV29-1 and TRBJ2-2; TRBD1 matches at 7 bases. From germline, CDR1 is SQVTM and CDR2 ANQGSEA. V was pared by 6 bases and J by 3 bases, with 10 bases of the junction left unmatched. This CDR3 has 15 amino acids. CDR3 DNA sequence: TGCAGCGTCACAGGGGCCGAAGCATACACCGGGGAGCTGTTTTTT. Translating gives CSVTGAEAYTGELFF.

This clonotype occurred a few times. With a much larger clone just one base away, this may be a read error. This chain links TRBV5-4 with TRBJ1-2; D is unresolved. With 4 bases removed from V and 10 bases from J, the gap between germline ends came to 11 bases. The germline gives CDR1 SGHNT, CDR2 YYREEE (reference sequence). The CDR3 is 11 amino acids. CDR3 in amino acids: CASSGVLAYTF. CDR3 sequence (DNA): TGTGCCAGCAGCGGCGTATTAGCCTACACCTTC. Looking up the rest from reference TRBV5-4 and TRBJ1-2 gives the full variable domain: ETGVTQSPTHLIKTRGQQVTLRCSSQSGHNTVSWYQQALGQGPQFIFQYYREEENGRGNFPPRFSGLQFPNYSSELNVNALELDDSALYLCASSGVLAYTFGSGTRLTVV.

The chain joins TRBV5-1 to TRBJ1-2; TRBD1 might be the D (6 bases). The germline V and J ends were trimmed by 2 bases and 5 bases, with 10 bases remaining between them. From germline, CDR1 is SGHRS and CDR2 YFSETQ. The CDR3 is 13 residues long. The DNA for the CDR3 is TGCGCCAGCAGCTTCGGGACATCTTATGGCTACACCTTC. Its translation: CASSFGTSYGYTF.

This clonotype has a count of ten or more. The rearrangement uses TRBV5-1 and TRBJ2-1; TRBD2 matches at 11 bases. The ends lost 4 bases at V and 7 bases at J; junction bases unmatched: 7. CDR3 size: 15 residues. CDR1 SGHRS and CDR2 YFSETQ come from the germline V gene. CDR3 sequence: CASSLDLAGGNEQFF. In DNA, the CDR3 is TGCGCCAGCAGCCTCGACCTAGCGGGAGGTAATGAGCAGTTCTTC.

The chain recombines TRBV6-4 with TRBJ2-3; a possible D gene is TRBD2 (5 bases). V was shortened by 4 bases and J by 5 bases, with 13 bases between the two germline ends. The CDR3 totals 14 residues. CDR1 and CDR2 from the germline V gene are MRHNA and SNTAGT. This CDR3 reads CASSAQPGIDTQYF. In DNA form, the CDR3 reads TGTGCCAGCAGTGCCCAACCGGGAATAGATACGCAGTATTTT.

This clonotype was detected only once. The junction departs from germline at one end; a sequencing error may be responsible. V is TRBV20-1 and J is TRBJ2-5, with 7 positions matching TRBD1. This CDR3 contains 14 residues. From germline, CDR1 is DFQATT and CDR2 SNEGSKA (reference sequence). The CDR3 nucleotides read TGCAGTTCCCCACCGGGACAGCAGCAAGCGACCCAGTACTTC. It codes for CSSPPGQQQATQYF.

This clonotype was recorded at least ten times. The chain carries TRBV20-1 and TRBJ2-1, with D unresolved. The CDR3 has 13 amino acids. Trimming left V 6 bases short and J 4 bases short, with 13 bases between. Germline CDR1 reads DFQATT; CDR2 reads SNEGSKA (reference sequence). CDR3 nucleotides: TGCAGTGCCCCTGGGCCTGTGTACAATGAGCAGTTCTTC. This gives the protein CSAPGPVYNEQFF.

V gene TRBV6-2 or TRBV6-3 combines with J gene TRBJ1-5, with D unclear. CDR3 length equals 16 residues. Trimming cost V 2 bases and J 7 bases, with 18 bases left between them. Germline CDR1 reads MNHEY; CDR2 reads SVGEGT. This CDR3 is CASSYPSVGSVQPQHF. The CDR3 DNA reads TGTGCCAGCAGTTACCCAAGTGTGGGTAGCGTCCAGCCCCAGCATTTT.

This chain uses TRBV27 with TRBJ2-7, with D perhaps TRBD1 (6 bases). CDR1 and CDR2 from the germline V gene are MNHEY and SMNVEV (reference sequence). Trimming took off 5 bases at V and 2 bases at J, with 13 bases between the two ends. The CDR3 spans 14 residues. The CDR3 reads CASSTQTGAYEQYF. DNA for the CDR3: TGTGCCAGCAGTACACAGACAGGAGCCTACGAGCAGTACTTC.

The chain recombines TRBV2 with TRBJ1-5; 11 nucleotides agree with TRBD1. This CDR3 has 16 residues. The V gene end was trimmed by 6 bases and the J gene end by 4 bases; junction bases not matched to a gene: 8. The germline V gene has CDR1 SNHLY and CDR2 FYNNEI. The CDR3 region has the DNA TGTGCCAGCAGGGGAGGGACAGGGGGGACTAATCAGCCCCAGCATTTT. Protein sequence: CASRGGTGGTNQPQHF.

The rearrangement links TRBV7-3 to TRBJ1-2; 7 nucleotides line up with TRBD1. The germline V gene has CDR1 SGHTA and CDR2 FQGTGA. The CDR3 covers 13 residues. J lost 6 bases, V lost 5 bases, and 6 bases had no gene match. The CDR3 coding sequence is TGTGCCAGCAGCGGGGGTGGGACAGATGGCTACACCTTC. As protein: CASSGGGTDGYTF.

At least ten counts were recorded for this clonotype. The V call is TRBV18, the J call TRBJ2-2, with D possibly TRBD2 on 7 matching bases. Germline loops: CDR1 KGHSH, CDR2 LQKENI. The CDR3 loop spans 16 amino acids. V was trimmed by 1 base and J by 6 bases, leaving 15 bases between them. This CDR3 reads CASSPRSGGLAGELFF. CDR3 nucleotide sequence: TGTGCCAGCTCACCACGCTCGGGGGGCCTCGCCGGGGAGCTGTTTTTT.

Notes on this clonotype: A clone one base away is much larger, so this may be a read error. V and J are TRBV4-1 and TRBJ2-7; D is undetermined. The germline gives CDR1 MGHRA, CDR2 YSYEKL. The CDR3 spans 15 residues. The CDR3 sequence: CSSSQVFGILDEQYF. The CDR3 DNA follows: TGCTCCAGCAGCCAAGTTTTCGGTATCCTCGACGAGCAGTACTTC.

Regarding this clonotype: The germline gene is not matched at one end of the junction; a read error may be the cause. The V gene is TRBV6-5, the J gene TRBJ2-3; no clear D. The CDR3 contains 12 residues. Per germline, CDR1 MNHEY and CDR2 SVGAGI. CDR3 protein: CASSHSAGTQYF. For the CDR3, the DNA is TGTGCCAGCAGTCACTCTGCTGGTACGCAGTATTTT.